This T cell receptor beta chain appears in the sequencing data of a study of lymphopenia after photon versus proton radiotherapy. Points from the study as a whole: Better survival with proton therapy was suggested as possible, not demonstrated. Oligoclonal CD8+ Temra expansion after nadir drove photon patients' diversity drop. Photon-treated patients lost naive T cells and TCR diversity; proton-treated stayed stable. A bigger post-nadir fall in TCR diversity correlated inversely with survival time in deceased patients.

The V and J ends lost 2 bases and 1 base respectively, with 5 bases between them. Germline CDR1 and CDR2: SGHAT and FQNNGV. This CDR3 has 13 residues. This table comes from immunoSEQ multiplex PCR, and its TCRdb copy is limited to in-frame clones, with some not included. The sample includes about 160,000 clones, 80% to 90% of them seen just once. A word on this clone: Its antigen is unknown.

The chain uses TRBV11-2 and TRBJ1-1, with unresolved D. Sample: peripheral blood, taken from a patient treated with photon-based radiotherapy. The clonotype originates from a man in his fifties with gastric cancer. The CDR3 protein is CASSLSPNTEAFF. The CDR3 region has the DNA TGTGCCAGCAGCTTATCCCCGAACACTGAAGCTTTCTTT. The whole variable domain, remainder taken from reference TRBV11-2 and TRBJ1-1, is EAGVAQSPRYKIIEKRQSVAFWCNPISGHATLYWYQQILGQGPKLLIQFQNNGVVDDSQLPKDRFSAERLKGVDSTLKIQPAKLEDSAVYLCASSLSPNTEAFFGQGTRLTVV.